This passage covers 7 T cell receptor beta chains from one sample sequenced in a study of blood T cell repertoires in COVID-19. Method: immunoSEQ multiplex PCR; TCRdb's copy keeps in-frame clones and lacks some. The sample lists under 550,000 clones, around nine tenths occurring once. The source material was peripheral blood. The receptors shown here come from a man aged 18-30 years with COVID-19, enrolled during active disease.

A single count supports this clone. This chain joins TRBV2 and TRBJ2-7; 7 bases are a match to TRBD2. V dropped 5 bases and J dropped 0; count of bases not matched to a gene: 4. This CDR3 comprises 14 residues. The germline V gene encodes CDR1 SNHLY and CDR2 FYNNEI. In DNA, the CDR3 is TGTGCCAGCAGTCGGACTAGGAACTCCTACGAGCAGTACTTC. It translates to CASSRTRNSYEQYF. Using reference TRBV2 and TRBJ2-7 for the parts outside the CDR3, the full variable domain is EPEVTQTPSHQVTQMGQEVILRCVPISNHLYFYWYRQILGQKVEFLVSFYNNEISEKSEIFDDQFSVERPDGSNFTLKIRSTKLEDSAMYFCASSRTRNSYEQYFGPGTRLTVT.

The chain links TRBV11-3 to TRBJ2-1, with TRBD2 identical over 9 bases. The CDR3 spans 15 residues. V lost 5 bases and J lost 8; bases outside the gene matches: 10. Germline CDR1 SGHNT, CDR2 YENEEA. This chain's CDR3 is CASSRALAGTHEQFF. The CDR3 region has the DNA TGTGCCAGCAGCCGGGCGCTAGCGGGGACCCATGAGCAGTTCTTC.

This rearrangement joins TRBV12-3 or TRBV12-4 to TRBJ2-7, with D possibly matching TRBD1 (5 bases). V was trimmed by 3 bases and J by 3 bases, leaving 6 bases between them. The CDR3 totals 12 residues. This CDR3 is CASSLTVYEQYF. CDR3 bases: TGTGCCAGCAGTTTGACAGTCTACGAGCAGTACTTC.

V usage is TRBV7-3 and J usage is TRBJ2-1, with no clear D. CDR3 length equals 14 residues. Germline V gene lookup returns CDR1 SGHTA and CDR2 FQGTGA. V was clipped by 4 bases and J by 4 bases, with 11 bases between them. CDR3 sequence: CASSSSAAYNEQFF. In nucleotides, the CDR3 is TGTGCCAGCAGCTCAAGCGCAGCTTACAATGAGCAGTTCTTC.

The chain has TRBV18 and TRBJ2-7; 10 bases are shared with TRBD1. The CDR3 spans 15 residues. From germline, CDR1 is KGHSH and CDR2 LQKENI. J gave up 3 bases and V 3 bases, and 5 bases lay outside the gene matches. This CDR3 reads CASSPGTGEVYEQYF. The CDR3 DNA reads as TGTGCCAGCTCACCGGGGACAGGGGAGGTCTACGAGCAGTACTTC.

J is TRBJ2-7 and V is TRBV29-1, with D tentatively TRBD2 (5 bases). CDR1 is SQVTM and CDR2 is ANQGSEA in the germline V gene. V lost 3 bases and J 7 bases, leaving 16 bases between the germline ends. The CDR3 runs 13 residues. The CDR3 is CSVDVGESYEQYF. CDR3 DNA: TGCAGCGTTGACGTGGGAGAGAGTTATGAGCAGTACTTC.

CDR3 sequence (DNA): TGTGCCAGCAGTTCCGTCACCGGGGAGCTGTTTTTT. Amino acids: CASSSVTGELFF. The chain has TRBV12-3 or TRBV12-4 and TRBJ2-2; D remains ambiguous. This CDR3 spans 12 amino acids. V was cut by 4 bases and J by 4 bases, with 4 bases left in between.